These 6 T cell receptor beta chains share one sample of origin, sequenced in a study of T-cell memory formation after mild COVID-19. TCRdb independently ran MiXCR on the 5' RACE reads; one entry per CDR3 protein. The sample lists 85,000 to 120,000 distinct CDR3 sequences, more than 15% seen once, with 25% to 35% in the top ten. The sequenced sample was PBMCs or a T cell subset sorted from them (not recorded which). These receptors all stem from an adult woman who had mild COVID-19 (a few samples of this study predate the infection). Cell type and time point are not known.

The V call is TRBV10-3, the J call TRBJ1-1; 9 bases map to TRBD1. Germline V gene data show CDR1 as ENHRY and CDR2 as SYGVKD. Trimming removed 5 bases from V and 1 base from J; junction bases left unmatched: 17. The CDR3 contains 19 residues. The CDR3 loop reads CAISLSGRGQGYGNTEAFF. CDR3 nucleotides: TGTGCCATCAGTCTTTCCGGGAGGGGACAGGGCTACGGGAACACTGAAGCTTTCTTT.

This clonotype came up a few times. The V and J genes are TRBV12-3 or TRBV12-4 and TRBJ2-5, with D unclear. The CDR3 has 15 residues. The V gene lost 2 bases and the J gene lost 6 bases, with 16 bases spanning the gap. CDR3 protein: CASSLLWADLKTQYF. The CDR3 DNA is TGTGCCAGCAGTTTATTGTGGGCGGATCTGAAGACCCAGTACTTC.

V and J are TRBV5-1 and TRBJ2-3; no clear D. The germline gives CDR1 SGHRS, CDR2 YFSETQ. The CDR3 length is 15 residues. The V end was cut by 4 bases, the J end by 1 base, with 13 bases between. The CDR3 sequence: CASSDQTRGTDTQYF. In DNA, the CDR3 is TGCGCCAGCAGCGACCAAACGCGTGGCACAGATACGCAGTATTTT.

The CDR3 spells CASSHSGTSGDEQYF. In DNA, the CDR3 is TGTGCCAGCAGTCATTCCGGGACTAGCGGCGACGAGCAGTACTTC. The chain is built from TRBV11-2 and TRBJ2-7, with 11 bases aligning to TRBD2. The CDR3 has 15 amino acids. V lost 6 bases to trimming and J lost 5 bases; unmatched junction nucleotides: 9. The germline gives CDR1 SGHAT, CDR2 FQNNGV.

The V call is TRBV20-1, the J call TRBJ2-3, with D perhaps given as TRBD1 or TRBD2 (5 bases each). The length of the CDR3 is 15 residues. CDR1 is DFQATT, CDR2 SNEGSKA, per germline (reference sequence). V was clipped by 5 bases and J by 0 bases, with 15 bases between them. The CDR3 is CSAPKWDLSTDTQYF. DNA for the CDR3: TGCAGTGCTCCCAAGTGGGACCTTAGCACAGATACGCAGTATTTT.

A note on this clonotype: The junction departs from germline at one end; a sequencing error may be responsible. The chain carries TRBV6-5 and TRBJ2-3; the match to TRBD1 covers 9 bases. Looked up from germline, CDR1 is MNHEY and CDR2 is SVGAGI. The CDR3 runs to 15 residues. CDR3 residues: CDSSYTQPGQGTQYF. CDR3 in DNA: TGTGACAGCAGTTACACCCAACCGGGACAGGGAACGCAGTATTTT.